These 18 T cell receptor beta chains were all obtained from the same sample, sequenced in a study of T cell repertoires in cytomegalovirus infection. TCRdb re-analysed the reads in MiXCR, keeping a single row per CDR3 protein. Of about 740,000 distinct CDR3 sequences in the sample, under 40% were seen once. Sequencing input: PBMCs. These receptors all stem from a human donor in good health (CMV status not recorded). Some clones in this sample may be carry-over from other donors' samples.

This clonotype was counted between two and nine times. The chain uses TRBV2 and TRBJ2-4, with 9 bases lining up with TRBD1. V gave up 3 bases and J gave up 0 bases; unmatched junction bases: 9. The CDR3 is 18 amino acids. Germline V gene sequence: CDR1 SNHLY, CDR2 FYNNEI. CDR3 nucleotide sequence: TGTGCCAGCAGTGAGAGTTGGACAGGGGATCTAGCCAAAAACATTCAGTACTTC. Amino acid sequence: CASSESWTGDLAKNIQYF.

This clonotype was seen a handful of times. This chain joins TRBV30 and TRBJ2-7, with a weak D call TRBD1 (6 bases). The V and J ends lost 6 bases and 0 bases respectively, with 9 bases between them. The germline gives CDR1 GTSNPN, CDR2 SVGIG (reference sequence). The CDR3 length is 12 residues. The CDR3 bases are TGTGCCTGCAAACAGGGCTCCTACGAGCAGTACTTC. It yields the protein CACKQGSYEQYF. Based on the CDR3 plus reference TRBV30 and TRBJ2-7, the full variable domain is SQTIHQWPATLVQPVGSPLSLECTVEGTSNPNLYWYRQAAGRGLQLLFYSVGIGQISSEVPQNLSASRPQDRQFILSSKKLLLSDSGFYLCACKQGSYEQYFGPGTRLTVT.

The V gene is TRBV2, the J gene TRBJ2-7, with D possibly matching TRBD1 (6 bases). Trimming took off 10 bases at V and 3 bases at J, with 16 bases between the two ends. CDR1 is SNHLY, CDR2 FYNNEI, per germline. The length of the CDR3 is 13 residues. DNA for the CDR3: TGTGCCACCAAAGGGGGTTGGAGCTACGAGCAGTACTTC. Encoded protein: CATKGGWSYEQYF.

This clonotype was recorded a few times. The gene calls are TRBV20-1 and TRBJ2-3; perhaps TRBD2 as D (6 bases). There are 13 residues in the CDR3. Between the trimmed V and J ends, which lost 4 bases and 4 bases, there was a span of 12 bases. Germline CDR1 reads DFQATT; CDR2 reads SNEGSKA (reference sequence). Here the CDR3 reads CSATVPGADTQYF. As DNA, the CDR3 is TGCAGTGCTACAGTCCCGGGGGCAGATACGCAGTATTTT.

The chain has TRBV7-6 and TRBJ2-5; 9 positions agree with TRBD2. The CDR3 loop spans 17 amino acids. The junction had 10 bases not matched to a gene; V was cut back by 2 bases and J by 3 bases. CDR1 SGHVS and CDR2 FNYEAQ come from the germline V gene. The CDR3 here is CASSLRSSGAGKETQYF. In nucleotides, the CDR3 is TGTGCCAGCAGCTTAAGATCTAGCGGGGCCGGAAAAGAGACCCAGTACTTC.

In its sample, this clonotype was seen a few times. This sequence joins TRBV24-1 and TRBJ2-7; a weak D match, TRBD2 (5 bases). The CDR3 has 13 amino acids. Germline V gene data show CDR1 as KGHDR and CDR2 as SFDVKD. V was trimmed by 2 bases and J by 6 bases, leaving 10 bases between them. This chain's CDR3 is CATSDSDGIEQYF. The DNA of the CDR3 is TGTGCCACCAGTGATTCGGACGGGATCGAGCAGTACTTC.

This clonotype has more than one count but fewer than ten. The gene calls are TRBV18 and TRBJ1-3; weak D call: TRBD1 (5 bases). Germline CDR1 is KGHSH and CDR2 is LQKENI. This CDR3 region has 15 residues. V lost 4 bases, J lost 4 bases, and 14 bases lay in between. The CDR3 DNA is TGTGCCAGCTCACTAATCCTCCGGGACGGAAACACCATATATTTT. Translation gives CASSLILRDGNTIYF.

The J gene is TRBJ2-1, the V gene TRBV12-3 or TRBV12-4, with D perhaps TRBD1 or TRBD2 (5 bases each). This CDR3 is 13 amino acids long. Trimming left V 5 bases short and J 7 bases short, with 12 bases between. The DNA of the CDR3 is TGTGCCAGCAGTGCCGGGACGCAGAATGAGCAGTTCTTC. Amino acid sequence: CASSAGTQNEQFF.

The chain recombines TRBV11-2 with TRBJ2-1; possibly TRBD1 or TRBD2 for D (5 bases each). Trimming cost V 7 bases and J 3 bases, with 13 bases left between them. The germline V gene has CDR1 SGHAT and CDR2 FQNNGV. The CDR3 has 14 amino acids. CDR3 amino acids: CASTQGRIYNEQFF. CDR3 bases: TGTGCCAGCACCCAGGGACGGATCTACAATGAGCAGTTCTTC.

There are a few counts of this clonotype. The rearrangement uses TRBV7-2 and TRBJ2-7; no clear D. The length of the CDR3 is 15 residues. CDR1 and CDR2 (germline): SGHTA, FQGNSA. The ends were cut back, 5 bases at V and 2 bases at J, with 16 bases in the middle. The CDR3 nucleotides read TGTGCCAGCAGCGCTTACTTGATCCTACCCTACGAGCAGTACTTC. Protein product: CASSAYLILPYEQYF.

The V gene is TRBV29-1, the J gene TRBJ2-5, with 8 bases lining up with TRBD2. Germline CDR1 reads SQVTM; CDR2 reads ANQGSEA. This CDR3 has 13 residues. Trimming at V came to 7 bases and at J to 5 bases, leaving 9 bases not matched to a gene. The CDR3, as DNA: TGCAGCGCTGGTCGGGGGGGCGGGGAGACCCAGTACTTC. Protein sequence: CSAGRGGGETQYF. Based on the CDR3 plus reference TRBV29-1 and TRBJ2-5, the full variable domain is SAVISQKPSRDICQRGTSLTIQCQVDSQVTMMFWYRQQPGQSLTLIATANQGSEATYESGFVIDKFPISRPNLTFSTLTVSNMSPEDSSIYLCSAGRGGGETQYFGPGTRLLVL.

The genes are TRBV6-1 and TRBJ2-5; TRBD2 agrees at 16 bases. Germline-derived CDR1 and CDR2 are MNHNS and SASEGT. The CDR3 contains 17 residues. Unmatched junction bases numbered 4, after V lost 5 bases and J lost 1 base. In nucleotides, the CDR3 is TGTGCCAGCAGTAGAGGGACTAGCGGGAGGGCCCAAGAGACCCAGTACTTC. Translated: CASSRGTSGRAQETQYF.

The chain joins TRBV25-1 to TRBJ2-1; D is unclear. The CDR3 sequence is 12 residues long. Between the trimmed V and J ends, which lost 8 bases and 9 bases, there was a span of 14 bases. Germline-derived CDR1 and CDR2 are MGHDK and SYGVNS. The CDR3 is CASLNLGGEQFF. CDR3 DNA: TGTGCCAGCCTCAATTTGGGTGGTGAGCAGTTCTTC.

This clonotype was counted a few times. The gene calls are TRBV20-1 and TRBJ2-7; D tentatively reads TRBD1 or TRBD2 (5 bases each). Germline lookup yields CDR1 DFQATT and CDR2 SNEGSKA (reference sequence). Between the trimmed V and J ends, which lost 2 bases and 4 bases, there was a span of 9 bases. The CDR3 sequence is 12 residues long. CDR3 in DNA: TGCAGTGCTAGACAGGGAGCGTACGAGCAGTACTTC. Its protein is CSARQGAYEQYF.

The chain links TRBV6-1 to TRBJ1-5; D ambiguous. The CDR3 contains 13 residues. Trimming took off 6 bases at V and 7 bases at J, with 13 bases between the two ends. CDR1 and CDR2 (germline): MNHNS, SASEGT. CDR3: CASSRLIGQPQHF. The CDR3 nucleotides are TGTGCCAGCAGCCGCCTCATAGGGCAGCCCCAGCATTTT.

The sample holds a few counts of this clonotype. The J gene is TRBJ1-6, the V gene TRBV5-6; D is perhaps TRBD1 (5 bases). Germline values: CDR1 SGHDT, CDR2 YYEEEE. The CDR3 is made up of 15 amino acids. V lost 5 bases and J lost 7, with 16 bases in between. The CDR3 DNA sequence: TGTGCCAGCAGGATGGCCTGGGGCGCCAATTCACCCCTCCACTTT. This sequence encodes CASRMAWGANSPLHF.

The chain is built from TRBV20-1 and TRBJ2-5; 12 bases are shared with TRBD2. The CDR3 consists of 15 residues. With 4 bases clipped from V and 0 bases from J, the junction kept 3 bases outside the gene matches. In germline, CDR1 is DFQATT, CDR2 SNEGSKA (reference sequence). The CDR3 region is CSANGLAGNQETQYF. CDR3 sequence (DNA): TGCAGTGCTAATGGACTAGCGGGGAACCAAGAGACCCAGTACTTC.

The gene calls are TRBV7-9 and TRBJ1-1; a weak D match, TRBD1 (5 bases). The germline V gene encodes CDR1 SEHNR and CDR2 FQNEAQ (reference sequence). This CDR3 has 17 residues. Trimming shortened V by 3 bases and J by 6 bases, and 23 bases separated the two germline ends. The DNA of the CDR3 is TGTGCCAGCAGCTTGGTGGACACAAGGTCGAGGGGCGCTGAAGCTTTCTTT. Its protein product is CASSLVDTRSRGAEAFF.